This T cell receptor beta chain comes out of a study of blood T cell repertoires in COVID-19. The CDR3 is 13 amino acids. Trimming removed 5 bases from V and 2 bases from J, with 10 bases in between. The germline gives CDR1 SNHLY, CDR2 FYNNEI. Clones were sequenced by immunoSEQ multiplex PCR, and TCRdb holds only the in-frame ones, with some missing. The data hold about 210,000 clones, with around 91% observed a single time. The chain recombines TRBV2 with TRBJ2-7; D possibly corresponds to TRBD2 (7 bases). The sequence was collected from a woman aged 40 to 49 with acute or convalescent COVID-19. The specimen sequenced was peripheral blood. The CDR3 sequence is CASSWEGAYEQYV. The CDR3 DNA follows: TGTGCCAGCAGTTGGGAGGGGGCCTACGAGCAGTACGTC.